Included here is one T cell receptor beta chain sequence, with context. There are 14 residues in the CDR3. The germline V gene encodes CDR1 SEHNR and CDR2 FQNEAQ (reference sequence). Trimming stripped 1 base from V and 3 bases from J, with 9 bases between. The study ran its PCR with 60 Vbeta and 13 Jbeta primers. Profiled with immunoSEQ multiplex PCR; TCRdb holds only in-frame clones, not every one. This table has around 180,000 clones, nearly 80% appearing once. These data come from a study of cytomegalovirus exposure and HLA in healthy donors. This receptor was taken from a woman aged 25 to 45 in good health and CMV-seropositive. The sequenced sample was PBMCs. V is TRBV7-9 and J is TRBJ2-5, with D tentatively TRBD1 (5 bases). The CDR3: CASSLGQYEETQYF. The CDR3 nucleotides are TGTGCCAGCAGCTTAGGACAGTACGAAGAGACCCAGTACTTC. Filled out from reference TRBV7-9 and TRBJ2-5, the complete variable domain reads DTGVSQNPRHKITKRGQNVTFRCDPISEHNRLYWYRQTLGQGPEFLTYFQNEAQLEKSRLLSDRFSAERPKGSFSTLEIQRTEQGDSAMYLCASSLGQYEETQYFGPGTRLLVL.